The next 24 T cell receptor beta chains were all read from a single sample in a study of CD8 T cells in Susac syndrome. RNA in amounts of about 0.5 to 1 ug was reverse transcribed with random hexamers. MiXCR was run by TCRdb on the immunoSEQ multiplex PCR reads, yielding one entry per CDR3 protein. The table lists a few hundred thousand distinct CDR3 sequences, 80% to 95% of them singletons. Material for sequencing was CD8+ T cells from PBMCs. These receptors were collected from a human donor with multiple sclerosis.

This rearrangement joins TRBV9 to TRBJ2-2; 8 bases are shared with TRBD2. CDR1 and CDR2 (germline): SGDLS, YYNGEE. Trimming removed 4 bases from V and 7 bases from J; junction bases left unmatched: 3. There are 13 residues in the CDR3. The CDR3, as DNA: TGTGCCAGCAGCCCGAGCGGGAGCGGGGAGCTGTTTTTT. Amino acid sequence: CASSPSGSGELFF.

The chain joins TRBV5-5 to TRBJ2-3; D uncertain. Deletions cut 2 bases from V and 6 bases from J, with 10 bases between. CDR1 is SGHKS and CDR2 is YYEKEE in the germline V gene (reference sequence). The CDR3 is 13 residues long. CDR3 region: CASSLVFGDTQYF. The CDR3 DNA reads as TGTGCCAGCAGCTTAGTCTTCGGGGATACGCAGTATTTT.

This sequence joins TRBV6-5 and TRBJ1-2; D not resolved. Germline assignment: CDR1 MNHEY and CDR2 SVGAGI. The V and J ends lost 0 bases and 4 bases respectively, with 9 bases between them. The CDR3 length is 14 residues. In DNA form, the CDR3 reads TGTGCCAGCAGTTACTCGATACAGATCTATGGCTACACCTTC. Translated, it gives CASSYSIQIYGYTF.

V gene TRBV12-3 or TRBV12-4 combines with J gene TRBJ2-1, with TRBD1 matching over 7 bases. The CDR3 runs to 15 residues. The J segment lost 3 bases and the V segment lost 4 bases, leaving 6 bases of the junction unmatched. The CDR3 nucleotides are TGTGCCAGCAGTTCTCCGGGACAGCACTACAATGAGCAGTTCTTC. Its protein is CASSSPGQHYNEQFF.

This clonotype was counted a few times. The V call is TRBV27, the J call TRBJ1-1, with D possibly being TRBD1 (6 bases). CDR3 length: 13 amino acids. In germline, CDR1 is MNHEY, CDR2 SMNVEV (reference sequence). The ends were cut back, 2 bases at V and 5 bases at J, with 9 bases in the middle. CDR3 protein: CASSLTGWTEAFF. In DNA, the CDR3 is TGTGCCAGCAGTTTAACAGGGTGGACTGAAGCTTTCTTT.

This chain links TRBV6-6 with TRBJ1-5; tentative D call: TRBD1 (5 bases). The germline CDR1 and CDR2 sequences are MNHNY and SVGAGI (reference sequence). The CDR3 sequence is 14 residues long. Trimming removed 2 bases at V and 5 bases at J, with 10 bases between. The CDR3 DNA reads TGTGCCAGCAGTTACGACAGTGTTTATCAGCCCCAGCATTTT. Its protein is CASSYDSVYQPQHF.

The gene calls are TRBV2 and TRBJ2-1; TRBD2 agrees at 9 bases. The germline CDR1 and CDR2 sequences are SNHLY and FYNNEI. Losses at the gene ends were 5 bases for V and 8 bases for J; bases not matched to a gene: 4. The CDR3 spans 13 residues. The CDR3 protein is CASSPLAGDEQFF. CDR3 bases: TGTGCCAGCAGTCCCTTAGCGGGAGATGAGCAGTTCTTC.

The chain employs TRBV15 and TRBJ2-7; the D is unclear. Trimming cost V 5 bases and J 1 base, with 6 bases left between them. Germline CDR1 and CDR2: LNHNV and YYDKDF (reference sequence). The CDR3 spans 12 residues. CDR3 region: CATSDDSYEQYF. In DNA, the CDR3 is TGTGCCACCAGCGATGATTCCTACGAGCAGTACTTC. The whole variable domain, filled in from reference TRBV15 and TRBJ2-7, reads DAMVIQNPRYQVTQFGKPVTLSCSQTLNHNVMYWYQQKSSQAPKLLFHYYDKDFNNEADTPDNFQSRRPNTSFCFLDIRSPGLGDTAMYLCATSDDSYEQYFGPGTRLTVT.

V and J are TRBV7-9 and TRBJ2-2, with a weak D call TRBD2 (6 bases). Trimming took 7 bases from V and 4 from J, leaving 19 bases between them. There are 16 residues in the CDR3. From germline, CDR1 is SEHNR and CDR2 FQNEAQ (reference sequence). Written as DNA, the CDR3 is TGTGCCAGCACCACTCCACCCGGGGGAGGCACCGGGGAGCTGTTTTTT. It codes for CASTTPPGGGTGELFF.

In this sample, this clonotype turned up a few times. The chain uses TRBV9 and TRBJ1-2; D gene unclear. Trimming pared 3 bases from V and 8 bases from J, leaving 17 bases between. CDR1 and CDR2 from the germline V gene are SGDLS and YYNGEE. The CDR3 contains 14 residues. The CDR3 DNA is TGTGCCAGCAGCGCGCACACTCCGACGGGCGGCTACACCTTC. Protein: CASSAHTPTGGYTF.

In nucleotides, the CDR3 is TGTGCCAGCAGTTTGGGGCTAGCGTCGGGTGTTGAGCAGTTCTTC. It translates to CASSLGLASGVEQFF. The chain couples TRBV27 to TRBJ2-1, with a tentative D call TRBD2 (6 bases). The CDR3 extends over 15 amino acids. Germline CDR1 and CDR2: MNHEY and SMNVEV (reference sequence). V lost 3 bases to trimming and J lost 9 bases, with 18 bases between them.

The CDR3 protein is CASSPAGNGYTF. DNA of the CDR3: TGTGCCAGCAGCCCGGCAGGGAATGGCTACACCTTC. The gene calls are TRBV7-9 and TRBJ1-2; tentative D call: TRBD1 (5 bases). Germline V gene data show CDR1 as SEHNR and CDR2 as FQNEAQ (reference sequence). Trimming took 5 bases from V and 6 from J, leaving 10 bases between them. This CDR3 has 12 residues.

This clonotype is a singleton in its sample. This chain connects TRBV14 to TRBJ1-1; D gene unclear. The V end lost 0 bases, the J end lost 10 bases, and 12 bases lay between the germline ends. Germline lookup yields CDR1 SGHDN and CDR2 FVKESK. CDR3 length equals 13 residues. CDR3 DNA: TGTGCCAGCAGCCAAGAAAATTGGGAACTAGCTTTCTTT. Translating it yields CASSQENWELAFF.

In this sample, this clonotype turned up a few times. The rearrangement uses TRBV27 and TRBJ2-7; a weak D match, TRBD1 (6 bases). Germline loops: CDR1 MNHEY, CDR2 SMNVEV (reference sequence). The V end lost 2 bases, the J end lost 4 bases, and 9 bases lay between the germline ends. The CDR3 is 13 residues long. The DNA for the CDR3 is TGTGCCAGCAGTTTAGAGAGGGGGTACGAGCAGTACTTC. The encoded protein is CASSLERGYEQYF.

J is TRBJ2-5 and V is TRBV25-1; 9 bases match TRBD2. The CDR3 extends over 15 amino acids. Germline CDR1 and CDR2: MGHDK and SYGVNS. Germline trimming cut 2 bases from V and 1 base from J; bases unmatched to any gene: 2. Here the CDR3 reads CASSEQTSGQETQYF. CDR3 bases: TGTGCCAGCAGTGAACAGACTAGCGGCCAAGAGACCCAGTACTTC.

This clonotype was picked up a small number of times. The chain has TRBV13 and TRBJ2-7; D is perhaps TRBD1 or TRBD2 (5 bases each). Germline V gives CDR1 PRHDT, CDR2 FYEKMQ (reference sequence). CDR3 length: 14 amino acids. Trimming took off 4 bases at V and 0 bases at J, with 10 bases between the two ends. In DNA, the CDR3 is TGTGCCAGCAGCTCGGGACGGAACTCCTACGAGCAGTACTTC. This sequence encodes CASSSGRNSYEQYF.

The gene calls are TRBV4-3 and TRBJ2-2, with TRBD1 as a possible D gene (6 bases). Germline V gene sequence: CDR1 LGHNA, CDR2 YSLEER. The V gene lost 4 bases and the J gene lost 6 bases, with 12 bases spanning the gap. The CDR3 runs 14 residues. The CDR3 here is CASSREQGPGELFF. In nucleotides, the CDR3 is TGCGCCAGCAGCCGGGAACAGGGTCCCGGGGAGCTGTTTTTT.

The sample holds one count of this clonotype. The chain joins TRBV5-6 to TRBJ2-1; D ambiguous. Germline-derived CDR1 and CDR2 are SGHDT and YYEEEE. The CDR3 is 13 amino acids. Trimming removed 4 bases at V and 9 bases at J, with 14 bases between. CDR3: CASSPFGAVEQFF. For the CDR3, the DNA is TGTGCCAGCAGCCCTTTCGGTGCGGTTGAGCAGTTCTTC.

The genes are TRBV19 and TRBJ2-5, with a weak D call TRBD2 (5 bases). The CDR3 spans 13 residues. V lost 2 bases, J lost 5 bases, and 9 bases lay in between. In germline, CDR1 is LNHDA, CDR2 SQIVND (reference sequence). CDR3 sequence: CASSIRPGETQYF. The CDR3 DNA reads TGTGCCAGTAGTATACGTCCGGGGGAGACCCAGTACTTC.

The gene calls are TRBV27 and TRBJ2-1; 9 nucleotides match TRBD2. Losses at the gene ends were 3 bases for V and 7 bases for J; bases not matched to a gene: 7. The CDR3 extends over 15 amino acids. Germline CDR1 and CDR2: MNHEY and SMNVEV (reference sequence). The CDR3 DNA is TGTGCCAGCAGTTTGGGCCTAGCGGGACGAAATGAGCAGTTCTTC. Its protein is CASSLGLAGRNEQFF.

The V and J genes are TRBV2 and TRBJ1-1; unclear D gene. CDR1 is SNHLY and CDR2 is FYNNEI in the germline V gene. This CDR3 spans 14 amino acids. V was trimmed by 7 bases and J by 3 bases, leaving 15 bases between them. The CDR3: CASKRTQFHTEAFF. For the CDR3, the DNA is TGTGCCAGCAAACGGACCCAATTTCACACTGAAGCTTTCTTT.

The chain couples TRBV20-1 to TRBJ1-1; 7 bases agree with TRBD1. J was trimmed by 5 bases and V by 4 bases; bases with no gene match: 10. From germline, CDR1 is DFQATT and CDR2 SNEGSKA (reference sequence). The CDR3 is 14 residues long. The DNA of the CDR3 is TGCAGTGCTAATCACAGGGGCCGGTTGACTGAAGCTTTCTTT. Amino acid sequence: CSANHRGRLTEAFF.

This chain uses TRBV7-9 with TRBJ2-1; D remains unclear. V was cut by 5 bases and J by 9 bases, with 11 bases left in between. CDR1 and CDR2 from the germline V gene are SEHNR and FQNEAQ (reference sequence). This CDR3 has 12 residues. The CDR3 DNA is TGTGCCAGCAGCCGGCGACTTCCTGAGCAGTTCTTC. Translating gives CASSRRLPEQFF.

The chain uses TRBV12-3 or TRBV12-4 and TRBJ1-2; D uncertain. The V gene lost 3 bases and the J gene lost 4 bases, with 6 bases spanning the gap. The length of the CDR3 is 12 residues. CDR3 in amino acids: CASSLGPYGYTF. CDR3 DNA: TGTGCCAGCAGTTTGGGCCCCTATGGCTACACCTTC.